One sample yielded the 20 T cell receptor beta chains listed below, sequenced in a study of shared clonotypes between healthy human individuals. Produced via immunoSEQ multiplex PCR; TCRdb's table is partial and in-frame only. Here the sample spans around 720,000 clones, 60% to 75% being singletons. Sequenced input: memory CD4+ T cells sorted from blood. Subset specified: CD45RA-negative fraction. The source is a woman younger than 45 in good health.

This rearrangement joins TRBV7-9 to TRBJ1-1, with 9 bases matching TRBD1. CDR3 length: 15 residues. J was trimmed by 2 bases and V by 6 bases; bases with no gene match: 7. CDR1 is SEHNR, CDR2 FQNEAQ, per germline (reference sequence). CDR3 bases: TGTGCCAGCAGGTGGGACAGGGTAAGCAACACTGAAGCTTTCTTT. This sequence encodes CASRWDRVSNTEAFF.

Many counts were recorded for this clone. This chain links TRBV15 with TRBJ1-1, with 10 bases aligning to TRBD1. The CDR3 is made up of 14 amino acids. The J segment lost 8 bases and the V segment lost 2 bases, leaving 5 bases of the junction unmatched. CDR1 is LNHNV, CDR2 YYDKDF, per germline (reference sequence). DNA for the CDR3: TGTGCCACCAGCAGACTTGGGACAGGGGCCGAAGCTTTCTTT. It yields the protein CATSRLGTGAEAFF.

There are a few counts of this clone. The chain couples TRBV2 to TRBJ2-1; D not certain. This CDR3 spans 12 amino acids. V lost 4 bases, J lost 6 bases, and 7 bases lay in between. In germline, CDR1 is SNHLY, CDR2 FYNNEI. The CDR3 nucleotides are TGTGCCAGCAGTGCGACCGCCAATGAGCAGTTCTTC. Amino acids: CASSATANEQFF.

This chain connects TRBV7-9 to TRBJ2-2, with 9 bases identical to TRBD1. CDR1 is SEHNR, CDR2 FQNEAQ, per germline (reference sequence). This CDR3 comprises 19 residues. V lost 4 bases to trimming and J lost 3 bases; unmatched junction nucleotides: 15. Here the CDR3 DNA reads TGTGCCAGCAGCTCCGCCGGGACAGGGACTATACTGGACACCGGGGAGCTGTTTTTT. Translation: CASSSAGTGTILDTGELFF.

The chain combines TRBV6-5 with TRBJ2-7; a possible D gene is TRBD2 (6 bases). The CDR3 length is 14 residues. Deletions cut 2 bases from V and 5 bases from J, with 13 bases between. Germline V lookup: CDR1 MNHEY, CDR2 SVGAGI. The CDR3 loop reads CASSYERSGHEQYF. The DNA for the CDR3 is TGTGCCAGCAGTTACGAGCGGAGCGGGCACGAGCAGTACTTC.

The chain is built from TRBV18 and TRBJ2-2, with 8 positions matching TRBD1. This CDR3 comprises 16 residues. Trimming cost V 1 base and J 4 bases; bases outside gene matches: 5. Germline CDR1 is KGHSH and CDR2 is LQKENI. CDR3 nucleotide sequence: TGTGCCAGCTCACCACGGCAGGGGGCGCGCACCGGGGAGCTGTTTTTT. It translates to CASSPRQGARTGELFF.

This clone came up once. The V call is TRBV7-7, the J call TRBJ2-1; TRBD2 agrees at 14 bases. Germline V gene data show CDR1 as SSHAT and CDR2 as FNYEAQ (reference sequence). This CDR3 is built from 15 residues. The V segment lost 5 bases and the J segment 10 bases; nucleotides outside the gene matches: 7. For the CDR3, the DNA is TGTGCCAGCAGCCCGGGACTAGCGGGAGTGGGCGAGCAGTTCTTC. Amino acids: CASSPGLAGVGEQFF.

The chain uses TRBV11-2 and TRBJ1-2; D is uncertain. CDR1 and CDR2 from the germline V gene are SGHAT and FQNNGV. Between the trimmed V and J ends, which lost 4 bases and 9 bases, there was a span of 12 bases. CDR3 length: 12 amino acids. CDR3 protein: CASSSEGVSYTF. The DNA of the CDR3 is TGTGCCAGCAGCTCCGAGGGCGTGAGCTACACCTTC.

The J gene is TRBJ2-7, the V gene TRBV6-5; D might be TRBD2 (6 bases). V was shortened by 6 bases and J by 2 bases, with 17 bases between the two germline ends. The CDR3 length is 15 residues. Germline CDR1 MNHEY, CDR2 SVGAGI. Here the CDR3 DNA reads TGTGCCAGCAGCCAATTCGGGACTCCTACCTACGAGCAGTACTTC. As protein: CASSQFGTPTYEQYF.

This chain links TRBV4-2 with TRBJ2-7, with TRBD2 identical over 7 bases. Losses at the gene ends were 0 bases for V and 7 bases for J; bases not matched to a gene: 12. The CDR3 extends over 16 amino acids. CDR1 LGHNA and CDR2 YNFKEQ come from the germline V gene. CDR3 nucleotide sequence: TGTGCCAGCAGCCAAGATCTTGTGGGAGGGCCTCAAGAGCAGTACTTC. This sequence encodes CASSQDLVGGPQEQYF.

The V call is TRBV4-1, the J call TRBJ1-3; tentatively, D is TRBD1 (6 bases). The CDR3 contains 16 residues. Deletions cut 5 bases from V and 0 bases from J, with 14 bases between. From germline, CDR1 is MGHRA and CDR2 YSYEKL. The CDR3 is CASSFRQADSGNTIYF. The CDR3 coding sequence is TGCGCCAGCAGCTTCCGACAGGCCGACTCTGGAAACACCATATATTTT.

A few counts support this clone. V gene TRBV4-1 combines with J gene TRBJ2-7, with 8 nucleotides matching TRBD1. The V gene end was trimmed by 3 bases and the J gene end by 7 bases; junction bases not matched to a gene: 17. Germline CDR1 reads MGHRA; CDR2 reads YSYEKL. This CDR3 spans 17 amino acids. CDR3 DNA sequence: TGCGCCAGCAGCCAGCGGGGACAGGAAGGGACCCGTCGGGAGCAGTACTTC. It codes for CASSQRGQEGTRREQYF.

The chain is built from TRBV5-5 and TRBJ2-2, with a weak D call TRBD1 (6 bases). The germline gives CDR1 SGHKS, CDR2 YYEKEE (reference sequence). The CDR3 runs 15 residues. V lost 5 bases, J lost 6 bases, and 17 bases lay in between. Here the CDR3 reads CASSRGQIGSGELFF. CDR3 nucleotide sequence: TGTGCCAGCAGTCGTGGACAGATAGGATCCGGGGAGCTGTTTTTT.

This clone has a handful of counts. The CDR3 region has the DNA TGTGCCAGCAGCTTAGATCGGTACAATGAGCAGTTCTTC. Protein: CASSLDRYNEQFF. This chain connects TRBV11-2 to TRBJ2-1; D is unresolved. The V end lost 0 bases, the J end lost 4 bases, and 4 bases lay between the germline ends. CDR1 is SGHAT and CDR2 is FQNNGV in the germline V gene. This CDR3 region has 13 residues.

The chain couples TRBV2 to TRBJ2-2; 8 bases fit TRBD1. Germline-derived CDR1 and CDR2 are SNHLY and FYNNEI. The trim removed 7 bases at V and 4 bases at J, leaving 11 bases unmatched. The CDR3 covers 16 residues. As DNA, the CDR3 is TGTGCCAGCACCCCGGGACAGGCTCCGGGCACCGGGGAGCTGTTTTTT. This encodes CASTPGQAPGTGELFF.

This clone occurred once. This chain joins TRBV4-2 and TRBJ2-5; 10 bases align to TRBD2. The V and J ends lost 1 base and 0 bases, in that order; junction bases with no gene match: 8. CDR1 and CDR2 (germline): LGHNA, YNFKEQ. CDR3 length: 18 residues. The chain's CDR3 is CASSQGTSGGGYQETQYF. CDR3 DNA: TGTGCCAGCAGCCAAGGGACTAGCGGAGGCGGGTACCAAGAGACCCAGTACTTC.

Notes on this clone: This sequence may be a read error, since a much larger clone differs from it by one base. The J gene is TRBJ2-1, the V gene TRBV2; D unresolved. V gave up 6 bases and J gave up 3 bases, with 3 bases separating them. This CDR3 comprises 11 residues. The germline gives CDR1 SNHLY, CDR2 FYNNEI. Here the CDR3 reads CASSYYNEQFF. For the CDR3, the DNA is TGTGCCAGCAGCTACTACAATGAGCAGTTCTTC. The full variable domain, rest sourced from reference TRBV2 and TRBJ2-1, is EPEVTQTPSHQVTQMGQEVILRCVPISNHLYFYWYRQILGQKVEFLVSFYNNEISEKSEIFDDQFSVERPDGSNFTLKIRSTKLEDSAMYFCASSYYNEQFFGPGTRLTVL.

This chain links TRBV5-1 with TRBJ1-1; 8 bases line up with TRBD1. The germline V gene encodes CDR1 SGHRS and CDR2 YFSETQ. V was pared by 4 bases and J by 7 bases, with 9 bases of the junction left unmatched. The CDR3 length is 14 residues. CDR3 in amino acids: CASSLTGEKHEAFF. The CDR3 nucleotides are TGCGCCAGCAGCCTGACAGGGGAAAAACATGAAGCTTTCTTT.

This clone was found a few times. This chain's CDR3 is CASSVELETQYF. CDR3 coding DNA: TGTGCCAGCAGCGTAGAACTGGAGACCCAGTACTTC. The V and J genes are TRBV7-9 and TRBJ2-5; D is unresolved. With 5 bases removed from V and 5 bases from J, the gap between germline ends came to 9 bases. The CDR3 is made up of 12 amino acids. CDR1 and CDR2 from the germline V gene are SEHNR and FQNEAQ (reference sequence).

The genes are TRBV5-4 and TRBJ2-1; 8 bases map to TRBD2. V dropped 4 bases and J dropped 7; count of bases not matched to a gene: 7. The CDR3 sequence is 14 residues long. Per the germline V gene, CDR1 is SGHNT and CDR2 is YYREEE (reference sequence). The CDR3 reads CASSVSGRWNEQFF. The DNA of the CDR3 is TGTGCCAGCAGCGTGAGCGGGAGATGGAATGAGCAGTTCTTC.